This T cell receptor beta chain was observed in a study of cytomegalovirus exposure and HLA in healthy donors. On this clone: Its specificity is not known.

Study outcomes and limitations: Upon later analysis, HLA-associated TCR beta chains proved more clonally expanded than other, equally common chains.

The PCR employed 60 Vbeta primers together with 13 Jbeta primers. Sequencing used immunoSEQ multiplex PCR; TCRdb keeps in-frame clones, though not all of them. The profile shows over 100,000 clones, 66% of them singletons. The receptor was isolated from a man younger than 35 in good health and CMV-seronegative. The specimen sequenced was PBMCs.

The CDR3 here is CASSRDRAHGYTF. The CDR3 DNA reads TGCGCCAGCAGCCGAGACAGGGCCCATGGCTACACCTTC. The rearrangement uses TRBV5-1 and TRBJ1-2, with 7 bases identical to TRBD1. The CDR3 is 13 residues long. Per germline, CDR1 SGHRS and CDR2 YFSETQ. J was trimmed by 6 bases and V by 4 bases; bases with no gene match: 6.